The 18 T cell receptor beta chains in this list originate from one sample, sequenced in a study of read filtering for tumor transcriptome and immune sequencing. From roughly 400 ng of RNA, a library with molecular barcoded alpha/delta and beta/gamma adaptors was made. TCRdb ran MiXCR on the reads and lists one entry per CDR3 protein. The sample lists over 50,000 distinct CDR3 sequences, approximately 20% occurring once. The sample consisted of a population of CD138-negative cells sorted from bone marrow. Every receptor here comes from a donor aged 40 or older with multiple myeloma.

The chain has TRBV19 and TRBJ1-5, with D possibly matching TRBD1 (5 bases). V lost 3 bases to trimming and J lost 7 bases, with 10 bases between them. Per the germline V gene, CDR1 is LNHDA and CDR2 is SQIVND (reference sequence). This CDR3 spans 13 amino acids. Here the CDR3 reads CASSIGGFQPQHF. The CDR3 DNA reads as TGTGCCAGTAGTATCGGGGGGTTCCAGCCCCAGCATTTT.

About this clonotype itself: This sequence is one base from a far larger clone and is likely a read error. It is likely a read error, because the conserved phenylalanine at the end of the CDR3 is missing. The chain's CDR3 is CASSSAGKGSGANVLTL. The CDR3, as DNA: TGTGCCAGCAGCTCGGCAGGGAAGGGCTCTGGGGCCAACGTCCTGACTCTC. The rearrangement links TRBV11-1 to TRBJ2-6; tentatively, D is TRBD1 (5 bases). Trimming stripped 4 bases from V and 0 bases from J, with 13 bases between. CDR1 and CDR2 from the germline V gene are SGHAT and FQDESV (reference sequence). This CDR3 comprises 17 residues.

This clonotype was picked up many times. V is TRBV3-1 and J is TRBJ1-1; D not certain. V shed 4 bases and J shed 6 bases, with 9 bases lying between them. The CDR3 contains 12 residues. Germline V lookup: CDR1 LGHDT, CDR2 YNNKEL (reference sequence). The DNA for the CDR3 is TGTGCCAGCAGCCGTGGTCAGGCTGAAGCTTTCTTT. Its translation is CASSRGQAEAFF. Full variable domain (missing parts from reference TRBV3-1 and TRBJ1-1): DTAVSQTPKYLVTQMGNDKSIKCEQNLGHDTMYWYKQDSKKFLKIMFSYNNKELIINETVPNRFSPKSPDKAHLNLHINSLELGDSAVYFCASSRGQAEAFFGQGTRLTVV.

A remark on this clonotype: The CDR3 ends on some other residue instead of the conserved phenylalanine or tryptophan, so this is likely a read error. The DNA for the CDR3 is TGCGCCAGCAGCTTGGAGACACAAGAGACCCAGTACCTC. It specifies CASSLETQETQYL. The chain couples TRBV5-1 to TRBJ2-5; D is ambiguous. Per the germline V gene, CDR1 is SGHRS and CDR2 is YFSETQ. Trimming took 0 bases from V and 2 from J, leaving 5 bases between them. The CDR3 is 13 residues long.

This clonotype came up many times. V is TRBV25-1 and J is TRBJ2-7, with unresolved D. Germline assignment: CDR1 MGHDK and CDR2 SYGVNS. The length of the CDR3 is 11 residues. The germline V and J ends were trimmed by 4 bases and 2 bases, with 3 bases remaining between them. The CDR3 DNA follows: TGTGCCAGCAGTGTGACCTACGAGCAGTACTTC. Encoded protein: CASSVTYEQYF.

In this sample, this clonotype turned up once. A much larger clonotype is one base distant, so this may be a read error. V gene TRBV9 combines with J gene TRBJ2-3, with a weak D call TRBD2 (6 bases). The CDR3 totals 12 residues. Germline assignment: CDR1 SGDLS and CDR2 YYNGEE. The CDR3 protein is CPSSVAEDTQYF. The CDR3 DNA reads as TGTCCCAGCAGCGTAGCGGAAGATACGCAGTATTTT.

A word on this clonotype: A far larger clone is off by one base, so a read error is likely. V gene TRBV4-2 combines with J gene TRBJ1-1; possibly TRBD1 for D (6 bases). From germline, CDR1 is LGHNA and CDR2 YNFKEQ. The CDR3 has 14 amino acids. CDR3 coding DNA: TGTGCCAGCAGCCAAGACAGGGGCAATTCACCCCCCCACTTT. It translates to CASSQDRGNSPPHF.

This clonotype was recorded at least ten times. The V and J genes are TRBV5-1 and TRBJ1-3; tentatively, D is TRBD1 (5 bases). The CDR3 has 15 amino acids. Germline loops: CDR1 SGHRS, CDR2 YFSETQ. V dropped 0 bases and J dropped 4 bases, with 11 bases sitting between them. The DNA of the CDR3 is TGCGCCAGCAGCTTGGACGTACAGGCCGGAAACACCATATATTTT. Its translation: CASSLDVQAGNTIYF.

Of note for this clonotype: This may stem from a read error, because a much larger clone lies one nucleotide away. The CDR3 DNA reads TGCAGTGCTGTGTCAGGGACAGGGACTAGCACAGATACGCAGCATTTT. Protein product: CSAVSGTGTSTDTQHF. This sequence joins TRBV20-1 and TRBJ2-3; 9 positions match TRBD1. The end of the DNA aligns better with TRBJ1-5, so the J call may be wrong. The CDR3 sequence is 16 residues long. CDR1 and CDR2 (germline): DFQATT, SNEGSKA (reference sequence).

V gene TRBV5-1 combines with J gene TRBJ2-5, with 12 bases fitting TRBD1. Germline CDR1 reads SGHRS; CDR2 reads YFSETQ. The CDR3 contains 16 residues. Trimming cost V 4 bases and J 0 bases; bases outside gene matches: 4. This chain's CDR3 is CASSPGTGGYQETQYF. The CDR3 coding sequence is TGCGCCAGCAGCCCCGGGACAGGGGGCTACCAAGAGACCCAGTACTTC.

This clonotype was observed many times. The CDR3 reads CSAIHSPDEKLFF. Here the CDR3 DNA reads TGCAGTGCTATCCACTCCCCGGATGAAAAACTGTTTTTT. The chain recombines TRBV20-1 with TRBJ1-4; no firm D call. Germline values: CDR1 DFQATT, CDR2 SNEGSKA (reference sequence). Trimming removed 4 bases at V and 6 bases at J, with 12 bases between. This CDR3 comprises 13 residues.

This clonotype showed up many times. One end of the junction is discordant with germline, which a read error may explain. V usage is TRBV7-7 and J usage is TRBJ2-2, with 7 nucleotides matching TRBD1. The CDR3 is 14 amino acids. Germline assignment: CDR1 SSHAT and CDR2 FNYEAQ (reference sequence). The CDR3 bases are TGTGCTAGCAGCTTAGCCGGACAGGCCGGGGAGCTGTTTTTT. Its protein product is CASSLAGQAGELFF.

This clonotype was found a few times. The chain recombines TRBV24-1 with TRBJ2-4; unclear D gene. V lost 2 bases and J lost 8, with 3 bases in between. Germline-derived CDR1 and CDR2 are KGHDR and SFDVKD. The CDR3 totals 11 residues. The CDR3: CATSDSHIQYF. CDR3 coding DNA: TGTGCCACCAGTGATTCACACATTCAGTACTTC.

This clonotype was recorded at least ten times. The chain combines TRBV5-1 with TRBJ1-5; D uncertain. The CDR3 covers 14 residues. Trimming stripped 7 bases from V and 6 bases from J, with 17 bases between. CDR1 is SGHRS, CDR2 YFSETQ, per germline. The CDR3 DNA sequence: TGCGCCAGCCGATTTCGCCGAGGTGGTCAGCCCCAGCATTTT. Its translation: CASRFRRGGQPQHF.

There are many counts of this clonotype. CDR3 sequence: CASSSDRPGETQYF. CDR3 coding DNA: TGTGCCAGCAGCTCGGACCGGCCGGGCGAGACCCAGTACTTC. This rearrangement joins TRBV7-9 to TRBJ2-5; D is unresolved. Germline CDR1 and CDR2: SEHNR and FQNEAQ (reference sequence). The germline V and J ends were trimmed by 4 bases and 5 bases, with 14 bases remaining between them. The CDR3 totals 14 residues.

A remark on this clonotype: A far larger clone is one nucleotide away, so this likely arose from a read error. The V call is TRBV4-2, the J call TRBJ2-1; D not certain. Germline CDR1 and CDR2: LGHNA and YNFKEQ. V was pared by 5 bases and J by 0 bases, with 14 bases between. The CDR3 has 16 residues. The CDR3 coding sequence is TGTGCCAGCAGCAGTACAGCCGATAGCTCCTACAATGAGCAGTTCTTC. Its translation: CASSSTADSSYNEQFF.

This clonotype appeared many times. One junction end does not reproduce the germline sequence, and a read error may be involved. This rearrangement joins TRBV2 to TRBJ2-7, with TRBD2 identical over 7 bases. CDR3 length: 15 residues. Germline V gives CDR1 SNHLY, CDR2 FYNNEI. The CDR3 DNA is TGTGCCAGCAGCGAAGCCGGGACTACCGAATACGAGCAGTACTTC. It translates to CASSEAGTTEYEQYF.

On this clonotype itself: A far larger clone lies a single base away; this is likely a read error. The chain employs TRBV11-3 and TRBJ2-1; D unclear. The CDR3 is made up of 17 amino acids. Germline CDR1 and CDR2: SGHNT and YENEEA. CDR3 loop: CASSLIPWSNRLNEQLF. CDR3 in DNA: TGTGCCAGCAGCTTAATCCCGTGGAGTAACCGTCTCAATGAGCAGCTCTTC.